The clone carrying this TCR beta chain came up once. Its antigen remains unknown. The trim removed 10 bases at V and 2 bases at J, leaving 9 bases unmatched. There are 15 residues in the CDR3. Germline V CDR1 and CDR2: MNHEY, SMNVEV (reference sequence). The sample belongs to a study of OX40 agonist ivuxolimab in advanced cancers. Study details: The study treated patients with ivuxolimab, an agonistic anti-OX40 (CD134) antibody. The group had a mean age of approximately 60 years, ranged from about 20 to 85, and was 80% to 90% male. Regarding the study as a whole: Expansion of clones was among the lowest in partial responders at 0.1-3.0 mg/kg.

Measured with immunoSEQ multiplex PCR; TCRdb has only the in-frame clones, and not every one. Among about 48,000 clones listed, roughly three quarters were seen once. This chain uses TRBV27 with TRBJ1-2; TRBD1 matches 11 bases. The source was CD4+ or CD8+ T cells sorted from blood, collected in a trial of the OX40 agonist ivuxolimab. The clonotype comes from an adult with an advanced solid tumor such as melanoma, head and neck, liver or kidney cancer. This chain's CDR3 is CATLRGDRGNYGYTF. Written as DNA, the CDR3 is TGTGCCACCTTAAGGGGGGACAGGGGGAACTATGGCTACACCTTC.